Shown below are 10 T cell receptor beta chains from a single sample sequenced in a study of control samples from healthy donors and cancer patients. Profiled with immunoSEQ multiplex PCR; TCRdb holds only in-frame clones, not every one. The sample carries under 450,000 clones, 90% recorded once. Sequenced input: PBMCs. Source of these receptors: a man in his forties or fifties with head and neck cancer.

The genes are TRBV28 and TRBJ2-3, with 7 bases matching TRBD2. The CDR3 spans 15 residues. Germline trimming cut 3 bases from V and 2 bases from J; bases unmatched to any gene: 5. Germline V gene data show CDR1 as MDHEN and CDR2 as SYDVKM. The CDR3 sequence: CASSLGGSLTDTQYF. The CDR3 DNA reads TGTGCCAGCAGTTTGGGAGGGAGTCTCACAGATACGCAGTATTTT.

This chain joins TRBV5-1 and TRBJ1-2; tentatively, D is TRBD1 (6 bases). The V gene lost 7 bases and the J gene lost 4 bases, with 17 bases spanning the gap. Germline CDR1 is SGHRS and CDR2 is YFSETQ. The CDR3 consists of 14 residues. As DNA, the CDR3 is TGCGCCAGCTCTTCAGGGGAGACGGGCTATGGCTACACCTTC. Its protein is CASSSGETGYGYTF.

This chain joins TRBV6-2 or TRBV6-3 and TRBJ2-6; D call uncertain. Germline V gene lookup returns CDR1 MNHEY and CDR2 SVGEGT. The CDR3 is made up of 17 amino acids. V shed 1 base and J shed 1 base, with 11 bases lying between them. The CDR3 nucleotides read TGTGCCAGCAGTTACTTTGGCAGGAAGTCTGGGGCCAACGTCCTGACTTTC. This sequence encodes CASSYFGRKSGANVLTF.

This clone was observed a single time. The gene calls are TRBV19 and TRBJ1-5; 7 nucleotides align to TRBD1. The J segment lost 4 bases and the V segment lost 2 bases, leaving 5 bases of the junction unmatched. The CDR3 sequence is 15 residues long. Germline CDR1 and CDR2: LNHDA and SQIVND (reference sequence). CDR3: CASSIQGQLNQPQHF. In DNA, the CDR3 is TGTGCCAGTAGTATACAGGGACAGCTAAATCAGCCCCAGCATTTT.

This clone is a singleton in its sample. The gene calls are TRBV19 and TRBJ2-1; 8 bases are shared with TRBD1. V lost 5 bases and J lost 4; bases outside the gene matches: 4. Germline CDR1 is LNHDA and CDR2 is SQIVND (reference sequence). CDR3 length: 14 residues. For the CDR3, the DNA is TGTGCCAGTAGTTCCCGGGACAGGTACAATGAGCAGTTCTTC. As protein: CASSSRDRYNEQFF.

This clone was observed once. J is TRBJ2-6 and V is TRBV24-1; 9 positions match TRBD1. The CDR3 has 23 residues. V dropped 3 bases and J dropped 4; count of bases not matched to a gene: 24. Germline V gene lookup returns CDR1 KGHDR and CDR2 SFDVKD. CDR3 in amino acids: CATSDLASRDREGPPIGANVLTF. In nucleotides, the CDR3 is TGTGCCACCAGTGATCTTGCCTCCCGGGACAGGGAGGGCCCCCCTATAGGGGCCAACGTCCTGACTTTC.

The chain employs TRBV6-5 and TRBJ1-5; no reliable D call. CDR1 is MNHEY, CDR2 SVGAGI, per germline. V was pared by 5 bases and J by 9 bases, with 14 bases between. The length of the CDR3 is 13 residues. In nucleotides, the CDR3 is TGTGCCAGCAGTCCGACGGAAGATCTGCCCCAGCATTTT. It codes for CASSPTEDLPQHF.

This sequence joins TRBV19 and TRBJ1-2; tentatively, D is TRBD1 (5 bases). V lost 10 bases and J lost 1, with 22 bases in between. The CDR3 totals 16 residues. The germline gives CDR1 LNHDA, CDR2 SQIVND (reference sequence). The CDR3 region is CATGQGRGRNNYGYTF. Written as DNA, the CDR3 is TGTGCCACGGGCCAAGGACGGGGCCGAAATAACTATGGCTACACCTTC.

This clone was counted between two and nine times. Here the CDR3 DNA reads TGCGCCAGCAGCTTGGGAACCTCAGGGGGGACCAGGGATACGCAGTATTTT. The encoded protein is CASSLGTSGGTRDTQYF. This rearrangement joins TRBV5-1 to TRBJ2-3; D perhaps matches TRBD1 (7 bases). Trimming pared 0 bases from V and 6 bases from J, leaving 20 bases between. The CDR3 runs 17 residues. Germline V CDR1 and CDR2: SGHRS, YFSETQ.

The gene calls are TRBV25-1 and TRBJ1-4; 7 nucleotides match TRBD1. The germline gives CDR1 MGHDK, CDR2 SYGVNS. CDR3 length: 13 amino acids. V lost 10 bases, J lost 8 bases, and 10 bases stayed unmatched. Here the CDR3 reads CATSGGDREKLFF. For the CDR3, the DNA is TGTGCCACTTCAGGGGGGGATAGGGAAAAACTGTTTTTT.